This TCR beta chain is drawn from a study of blood T cell repertoires in COVID-19. Whole-study context: Spain, Italy and the United States supplied samples that represented acute and convalescent COVID-19. The analysed material was cDNA or gDNA that came from T cells, B-cell-depleted T cells, or PBMCs.

Using immunoSEQ multiplex PCR, the repertoire was profiled, and TCRdb retains in-frame clones only, with some absent. The sample lists some 150,000 clones, about 85% occurring once. Patients at the Seattle site were enrolled during active infection and followed longitudinally. The CDR3 covers 16 residues. The junction had 9 bases not matched to a gene; V was cut back by 0 bases and J by 7 bases. CDR1 and CDR2 from the germline V gene are MNHNS and SASEGT. The sequencing sample was made of peripheral blood. The TCR sequence derives from a woman in her seventies with COVID-19, enrolled during active disease. V and J are TRBV6-1 and TRBJ1-5; 7 bases are shared with TRBD1. The CDR3 coding sequence is TGTGCCAGCAGTGAAGCCGGGACAGAACGGGGACAGCCCCAGCATTTT. Protein product: CASSEAGTERGQPQHF.